One sample yielded the 27 T cell receptor beta chains listed below, sequenced in a study of blood T cell repertoires in COVID-19. Repertoires were generated with immunoSEQ multiplex PCR, while TCRdb's copy carries only in-frame clones and drops some. The sample comprises 20,000 to 30,000 clones, 85% to 95% of which are singletons, and around 2% rests with the top ten. Specimen: peripheral blood. Receptors originate from a human donor in a cohort sampled during active COVID-19.

The DNA of the CDR3 is TGTGCCAGCAGCTTAGGCAGGGCGCAGCCCCAGCATTTT. It specifies CASSLGRAQPQHF. The chain combines TRBV7-8 with TRBJ1-5, with a possible D match to TRBD1 (5 bases). The CDR3 is 13 residues long. Germline CDR1 is SGHVS and CDR2 is FQNEAQ. The V gene lost 1 base and the J gene lost 7 bases, with 8 bases spanning the gap. The full variable domain, with the rest looked up from reference TRBV7-8 and TRBJ1-5, is GAGVSQSPRYKVAKRGQDVALRCDPISGHVSLFWYQQALGQGPEFLTYFQNEAQLDKSGLPSDRFFAERPEGSVSTLKIQRTQQEDSAVYLCASSLGRAQPQHFGDGTRLSIL.

This clone was picked up a small number of times. J is TRBJ2-2 and V is TRBV6-5; D ambiguous. Trimming removed 2 bases from V and 6 bases from J, with 13 bases in between. This CDR3 region has 15 residues. Germline CDR1 is MNHEY and CDR2 is SVGAGI. CDR3: CASSYGEVSAGELFF. The CDR3 DNA is TGTGCCAGCAGTTACGGCGAGGTCTCAGCCGGGGAGCTGTTTTTT.

V and J are TRBV7-2 and TRBJ1-6; D not certain. Germline CDR1 and CDR2: SGHTA and FQGNSA. The V end lost 6 bases, the J end lost 6 bases, and 3 bases lay between the germline ends. This CDR3 spans 11 amino acids. CDR3 bases: TGTGCCAGCAGTCTTAATTCACCCCTCCACTTT. Translated, it gives CASSLNSPLHF.

The rearrangement joins TRBV11-3 to TRBJ1-1; no reliable D call. CDR3 length equals 13 residues. The germline V and J ends were trimmed by 5 bases and 1 base, with 8 bases remaining between them. The germline CDR1 and CDR2 sequences are SGHNT and YENEEA. The CDR3 DNA sequence: TGTGCCAGCAGCCCTCGACAGAACACTGAAGCTTTCTTT. Its translation is CASSPRQNTEAFF. The variable domain in full, completed from reference TRBV11-3 and TRBJ1-1, reads EAGVVQSPRYKIIEKKQPVAFWCNPISGHNTLYWYLQNLGQGPELLIRYENEEAVDDSQLPKDRFSAERLKGVDSTLKIQPAELGDSAVYLCASSPRQNTEAFFGQGTRLTVV.

V usage is TRBV7-2 and J usage is TRBJ2-5; the D is unclear. Germline CDR1 is SGHTA and CDR2 is FQGNSA. The CDR3 contains 13 residues. V lost 0 bases and J lost 2, with 4 bases in between. CDR3 bases: TGTGCCAGCAGCTTAGCCAGGCAAGAGACCCAGTACTTC. As protein: CASSLARQETQYF.

This clone was counted a single time. V gene TRBV28 combines with J gene TRBJ2-3; D possibly corresponds to TRBD2 (7 bases). Deletions cut 7 bases from V and 0 bases from J, with 20 bases between. The CDR3 extends over 17 amino acids. Germline-derived CDR1 and CDR2 are MDHEN and SYDVKM. Here the CDR3 reads CASIVTRGAASTDTQYF. The CDR3, as DNA: TGTGCCAGCATCGTTACCCGGGGGGCTGCTAGCACAGATACGCAGTATTTT.

The chain is built from TRBV11-3 and TRBJ2-1, with 7 nucleotides matching TRBD2. Germline loops: CDR1 SGHNT, CDR2 YENEEA. The CDR3 has 15 amino acids. With 7 bases clipped from V and 1 base from J, the junction kept 7 bases outside the gene matches. The CDR3 coding sequence is TGTGCCAGCAATGAGGGAGGGCAGTCCTACAATGAGCAGTTCTTC. Protein sequence: CASNEGGQSYNEQFF.

The chain is built from TRBV6-5 and TRBJ1-5; D remains ambiguous. CDR1 and CDR2 from the germline V gene are MNHEY and SVGAGI. The CDR3 runs to 13 residues. V gave up 7 bases and J gave up 6 bases, with 13 bases separating them. This CDR3 is CASTRERAQPQHF. For the CDR3, the DNA is TGTGCCAGCACACGGGAGCGGGCTCAGCCCCAGCATTTT.

This chain uses TRBV9 with TRBJ1-5, with TRBD1 matching over 8 bases. This CDR3 contains 14 residues. V shed 3 bases and J 4 bases; nucleotides not matched to a gene: 3. From germline, CDR1 is SGDLS and CDR2 YYNGEE. The CDR3 is CASSAQGGNQPQHF. CDR3 coding DNA: TGTGCCAGCAGCGCACAGGGGGGGAATCAGCCCCAGCATTTT.

This clone was observed a handful of times. The chain uses TRBV3-1 (or the pseudogene TRBV3-2) and TRBJ1-3, with D hard to call. Germline lookup yields CDR1 LGHDT and CDR2 YNNKEL (reference sequence). This CDR3 contains 13 residues. Trimming cost V 0 bases and J 2 bases, with 2 bases left between them. CDR3 in amino acids: CASSQDTGNTIYF. DNA for the CDR3: TGTGCCAGCAGCCAAGACACTGGAAACACCATATATTTT.

V and J are TRBV12-3 or TRBV12-4 and TRBJ2-7; D may be TRBD2 (6 bases). The CDR3 spans 13 residues. V was cut by 6 bases and J by 3 bases, with 12 bases left in between. This CDR3 reads CASSQWRGYEQYF. CDR3 sequence (DNA): TGTGCCAGCAGCCAGTGGCGGGGCTACGAGCAGTACTTC.

This clone was seen only once. The chain is built from TRBV6-2 or TRBV6-3 and TRBJ2-4; possibly TRBD2 for D (6 bases). The CDR3 covers 19 residues. V was pared by 6 bases and J by 1 base, with 25 bases between. The germline V gene has CDR1 MNHEY and CDR2 SVGEGT. The CDR3 region is CASSPYGSSGGLAKNIQYF. The CDR3 DNA follows: TGTGCCAGCAGCCCTTACGGGTCGTCTGGGGGGTTGGCCAAAAACATTCAGTACTTC.

The chain joins TRBV7-8 to TRBJ2-7, with TRBD1 as a possible D gene (5 bases). The CDR3 is 13 amino acids. Germline assignment: CDR1 SGHVS and CDR2 FQNEAQ. Trimming pared 1 base from V and 2 bases from J, leaving 6 bases between. As DNA, the CDR3 is TGTGCCAGCAGCTTAGACAGGACCTACGAGCAGTACTTC. This translates into CASSLDRTYEQYF.

The chain recombines TRBV2 with TRBJ2-7; a possible D gene is TRBD1 (5 bases). Trimming took off 7 bases at V and 1 base at J, with 8 bases between the two ends. The CDR3 has 12 amino acids. Germline V gene lookup returns CDR1 SNHLY and CDR2 FYNNEI. This chain's CDR3 is CASTQGSYEQYF. The CDR3 bases are TGTGCCAGCACCCAGGGTTCCTACGAGCAGTACTTC. The full variable domain, its missing parts supplied by reference TRBV2 and TRBJ2-7, is EPEVTQTPSHQVTQMGQEVILRCVPISNHLYFYWYRQILGQKVEFLVSFYNNEISEKSEIFDDQFSVERPDGSNFTLKIRSTKLEDSAMYFCASTQGSYEQYFGPGTRLTVT.

J is TRBJ2-5 and V is TRBV6-5; TRBD2 is a possible D gene (6 bases). V was cut by 0 bases and J by 4 bases, with 9 bases left in between. The CDR3 is 14 residues long. Germline V gene data show CDR1 as MNHEY and CDR2 as SVGAGI. The CDR3 DNA sequence: TGTGCCAGCAGTTACTCGATGGGGGGAGAGACCCAGTACTTC. This encodes CASSYSMGGETQYF.

The rearrangement uses TRBV28 and TRBJ1-4; TRBD1 agrees at 9 bases. The germline V gene has CDR1 MDHEN and CDR2 SYDVKM. The CDR3 spans 16 residues. V shed 6 bases, J shed 5 bases, and the junction held 10 bases outside the gene matches. The CDR3 region has the DNA TGTGCCAGCAGCCCCTGGCAACAGGGGGCGAATGAAAAACTGTTTTTT. Encoded protein: CASSPWQQGANEKLFF. Using reference TRBV28 and TRBJ1-4 for the parts outside the CDR3, the full variable domain is DVKVTQSSRYLVKRTGEKVFLECVQDMDHENMFWYRQDPGLGLRLIYFSYDVKMKEKGDIPEGYSVSREKKERFSLILESASTNQTSMYLCASSPWQQGANEKLFFGSGTQLSVL.

The genes are TRBV7-8 and TRBJ2-1; 7 positions match TRBD1. V gave up 5 bases and J gave up 5 bases; unmatched junction bases: 6. Germline CDR1 is SGHVS and CDR2 is FQNEAQ. The CDR3 runs to 14 residues. CDR3 region: CASSPGTVNNEQFF. Here the CDR3 DNA reads TGTGCCAGCAGCCCCGGGACAGTTAACAATGAGCAGTTCTTC.

This clone has a single count. V gene TRBV7-9 combines with J gene TRBJ2-2, with D tentatively TRBD2 (6 bases). The V gene's germline CDR1 is SEHNR and CDR2 FQNEAQ (reference sequence). This CDR3 has 13 residues. The germline V and J ends were trimmed by 3 bases and 7 bases, with 9 bases remaining between them. The CDR3: CASSLKAGGELFF. The CDR3 bases are TGTGCCAGCAGCTTGAAAGCGGGCGGGGAGCTGTTTTTT.

This chain uses TRBV6-5 with TRBJ2-7, with a possible D match to TRBD1 (6 bases). The V end was cut by 6 bases, the J end by 6 bases, with 9 bases between. CDR3 size: 11 residues. Germline V gives CDR1 MNHEY, CDR2 SVGAGI. DNA for the CDR3: TGTGCCAGCAGCTTCAGGGGCGAGCAGTACTTC. Translation gives CASSFRGEQYF.

The chain is built from TRBV11-3 and TRBJ2-1; 12 nucleotides align to TRBD1. The CDR3 has 19 amino acids. From germline, CDR1 is SGHNT and CDR2 YENEEA. The junction had 19 bases not matched to a gene; V was cut back by 4 bases and J by 9 bases. The CDR3 DNA follows: TGTGCCAGCAGCTCAAGCTTGGGGATCGGGACAGGGGGCTACGGTGAGCAGTTCTTC. It specifies CASSSSLGIGTGGYGEQFF.

V gene TRBV10-2 combines with J gene TRBJ2-1, with D possibly TRBD1 on 5 matching bases. CDR1 and CDR2 from the germline V gene are WSHSY and SAAADI. V was shortened by 2 bases and J by 3 bases, with 8 bases between the two germline ends. This CDR3 contains 14 residues. This chain's CDR3 is CASSEIQGYNEQFF. CDR3 in DNA: TGCGCCAGCAGTGAGATTCAGGGCTACAATGAGCAGTTCTTC.

The chain recombines TRBV3-1 (or the pseudogene TRBV3-2) with TRBJ2-2; no firm D call. Per the germline V gene, CDR1 is LGHDT and CDR2 is YNNKEL (reference sequence). Trimming stripped 1 base from V and 4 bases from J, with 7 bases between. CDR3 length: 14 residues. CDR3 in DNA: TGTGCCAGCAGCCAAGTAGGAGTCACCGGGGAGCTGTTTTTT. Protein product: CASSQVGVTGELFF.

The chain recombines TRBV6-4 with TRBJ2-3, with 7 bases matching TRBD2. Germline V gene sequence: CDR1 MRHNA, CDR2 SNTAGT. The CDR3 covers 20 residues. V lost 0 bases and J lost 0; bases outside the gene matches: 15. The CDR3 nucleotides read TGTGCCAGCAGTGACTCGATGAGGGTAGCGGGCCCCTCGAGCACAGATACGCAGTATTTT. Amino acids: CASSDSMRVAGPSSTDTQYF.

V and J are TRBV10-1 and TRBJ1-5; 7 nucleotides agree with TRBD1. The length of the CDR3 is 17 residues. Germline V gene data show CDR1 as WNHNN and CDR2 as SYGVQD (reference sequence). The V segment lost 7 bases and the J segment 2 bases; nucleotides outside the gene matches: 14. The CDR3 DNA follows: TGCGCCAGCACCCGAGGGGGCCGGACAGGAGGCAATCAGCCCCAGCATTTT. As protein: CASTRGGRTGGNQPQHF.

The rearrangement links TRBV29-1 to TRBJ2-5; a possible D gene is TRBD2 (6 bases). The CDR3 runs to 13 residues. Between the trimmed V and J ends, which lost 3 bases and 4 bases, there was a span of 12 bases. Germline V gene data show CDR1 as SQVTM and CDR2 as ANQGSEA. CDR3 protein: CSVDARRGETQYF. CDR3 in DNA: TGCAGCGTTGATGCCCGGAGGGGAGAGACCCAGTACTTC.

The chain combines TRBV7-2 with TRBJ2-7, with 8 bases aligning to TRBD2. The CDR3 runs to 14 residues. Germline V lookup: CDR1 SGHTA, CDR2 FQGNSA. Germline trimming cut 5 bases from V and 7 bases from J; bases unmatched to any gene: 10. CDR3 coding DNA: TGTGCCAGCAGCCCGGGGGGGTCTCTGAAGGAGCAGTACTTC. This sequence encodes CASSPGGSLKEQYF.

The chain employs TRBV3-1 (or the pseudogene TRBV3-2) and TRBJ2-7; 8 bases map to TRBD2. Germline V lookup: CDR1 LGHDT, CDR2 YNNKEL (reference sequence). The CDR3 is made up of 16 amino acids. The V and J ends lost 0 bases and 2 bases, in that order; junction bases with no gene match: 6. The CDR3 nucleotides are TGTGCCAGCAGCCAAGAAAGAACTAGCGGTACCTACGAGCAGTACTTC. Its translation: CASSQERTSGTYEQYF.